This T cell receptor beta chain was captured by sequencing in a study of blood T cells in healthy people across ages. Per germline, CDR1 MNHEY and CDR2 SMNVEV (reference sequence). V was cut by 4 bases and J by 4 bases, with 17 bases left in between. The CDR3 extends over 15 amino acids. Then a second PCR, running roughly 6 to 11 cycles, was carried out with a sample-barcoded 5' primer and a J-beta primer mix. TCRdb analysed the 5' RACE reads with MiXCR anew, one entry per CDR3 protein. The sample shows about 1 million distinct CDR3 sequences, around 43% of them seen only once. Healthy Caucasians from Russia aged roughly 6 to 90 served as donors. There were at least 6 micrograms of total RNA extracted from every sample.

The chain uses TRBV27 and TRBJ2-7, with D possibly being TRBD1 or TRBD2 (5 bases each). The sequence was collected from an older woman in good health. The sequenced sample consisted of blood. CDR3 residues: CASSWNKPGPYEQYF. Here the CDR3 DNA reads TGTGCCAGCAGTTGGAACAAACCGGGACCTTACGAGCAGTACTTC.